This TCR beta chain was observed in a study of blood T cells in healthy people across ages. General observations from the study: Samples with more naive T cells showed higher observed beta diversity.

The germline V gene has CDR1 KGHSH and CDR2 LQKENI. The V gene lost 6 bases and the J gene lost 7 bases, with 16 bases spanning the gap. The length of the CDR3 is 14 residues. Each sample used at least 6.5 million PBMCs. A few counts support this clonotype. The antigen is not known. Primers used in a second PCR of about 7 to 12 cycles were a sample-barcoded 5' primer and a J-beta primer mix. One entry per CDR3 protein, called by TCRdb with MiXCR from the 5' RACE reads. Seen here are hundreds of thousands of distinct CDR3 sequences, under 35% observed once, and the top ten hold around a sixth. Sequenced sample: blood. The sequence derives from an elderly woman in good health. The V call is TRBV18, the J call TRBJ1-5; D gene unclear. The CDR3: CASSPREPGQPQHF. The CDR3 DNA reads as TGTGCCAGCTCTCCGCGGGAGCCGGGACAGCCCCAGCATTTT.